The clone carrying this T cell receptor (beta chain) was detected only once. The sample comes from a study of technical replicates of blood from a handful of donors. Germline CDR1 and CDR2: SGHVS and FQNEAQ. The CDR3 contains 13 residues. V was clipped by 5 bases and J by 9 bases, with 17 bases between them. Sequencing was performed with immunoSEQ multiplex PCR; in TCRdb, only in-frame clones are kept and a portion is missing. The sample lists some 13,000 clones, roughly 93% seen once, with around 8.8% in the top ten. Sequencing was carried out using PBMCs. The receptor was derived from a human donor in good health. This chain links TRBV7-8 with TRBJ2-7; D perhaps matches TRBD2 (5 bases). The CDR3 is CASSPGETRGQYF. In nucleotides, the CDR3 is TGTGCCAGCAGCCCCGGGGAAACCCGGGGGCAGTACTTC.